This T cell receptor (beta chain) emerged from a study of early T cells in non-severe SARS-CoV-2 infection. Overall study context: Sequenced material consisted of bulk RNA (from unsorted whole blood), and chains were unpaired.

Individual cDNA molecules carried attached unique molecular identifiers. Via MiXCR, TCRdb re-called the 5' RACE reads, giving one row per CDR3 protein. The table has some 30,000 distinct CDR3 sequences, approximately 7% seen once. This clonotype was seen ten or more times. The target antigen is unknown. Study-level findings and limits: Anti-spike CD8 specificities were favored by VDJdb matching, whose results missed private and CD4 specificities.

The TCR comes from an adult who was a healthcare worker with PCR-confirmed SARS-CoV-2 infection or an uninfected control (not recorded which). Sequenced material: whole blood.

CDR3 sequence: CASSLMGLGTDTQYF. The CDR3 DNA reads as TGTGCCAGCAGTTTAATGGGACTAGGCACAGATACGCAGTATTTT. The chain joins TRBV28 to TRBJ2-3, with 8 bases identical to TRBD2. This CDR3 has 15 residues. The V segment lost 2 bases and the J segment 1 base; nucleotides outside the gene matches: 2. CDR1 is MDHEN and CDR2 is SYDVKM in the germline V gene.